What follows describes a single T cell receptor beta chain. Profiling relied on immunoSEQ multiplex PCR, and the TCRdb table lists in-frame clones only, not all of them. The sample contains 70,000 to 95,000 clones, 85% to 95% of which appear only once. This record belongs to a study of T cell changes during pregnancy in multiple sclerosis. Trimming removed 2 bases from V and 13 bases from J; junction bases left unmatched: 12. This CDR3 region has 14 residues. Germline CDR1 MDHEN, CDR2 SYDVKM. This receptor was taken from a female donor with multiple sclerosis, enrolled in a pregnancy study. Material: peripheral blood, obtained in the third trimester of pregnancy. The J gene is TRBJ1-2, the V gene TRBV28; 8 nucleotides align to TRBD1. The CDR3 coding sequence is TGTGCCAGCAGTTTACAGGGGGCGTGGGTCGGGAGCACCTTC. This sequence encodes CASSLQGAWVGSTF.